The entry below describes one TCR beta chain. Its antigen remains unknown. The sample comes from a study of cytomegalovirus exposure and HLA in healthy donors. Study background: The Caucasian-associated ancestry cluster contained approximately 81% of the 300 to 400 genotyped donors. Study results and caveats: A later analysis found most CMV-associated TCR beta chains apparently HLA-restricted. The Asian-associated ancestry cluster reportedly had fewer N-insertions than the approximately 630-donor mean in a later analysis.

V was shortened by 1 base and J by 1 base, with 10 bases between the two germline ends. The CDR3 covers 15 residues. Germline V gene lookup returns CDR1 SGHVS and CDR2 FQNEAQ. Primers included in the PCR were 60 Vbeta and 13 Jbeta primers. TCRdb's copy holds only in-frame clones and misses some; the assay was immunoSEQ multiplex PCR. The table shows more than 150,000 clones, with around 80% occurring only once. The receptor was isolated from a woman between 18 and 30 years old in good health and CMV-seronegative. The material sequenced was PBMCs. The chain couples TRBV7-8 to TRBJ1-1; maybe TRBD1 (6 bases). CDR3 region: CASSLEGRGNTEAFF. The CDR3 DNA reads TGTGCCAGCAGCTTAGAAGGCAGGGGGAACACTGAAGCTTTCTTT.